This T cell receptor (beta chain) was captured by sequencing in a study of blood T cell repertoires in COVID-19. Study as a whole: COVID-19 samples, acute and convalescent, were from the United States, Italy and Spain. The analysed material was cDNA or gDNA that came from T cells, B-cell-depleted T cells, or PBMCs.

Per germline, CDR1 MNHEY and CDR2 SMNVEV (reference sequence). The CDR3 spans 15 residues. Trimming took off 3 bases at V and 5 bases at J, with 13 bases between the two ends. Authors' analysis steps: For nucleated cells, counts were estimated from reference gene primer amplification. TCRdb keeps only in-frame clones here, not all; method: immunoSEQ multiplex PCR. That table furnishes V, J and clone size, whereas the DNA furnished D and trimming. The table includes 160,000 or so clones, approximately 86% detected once. The sequence was obtained from a woman aged 55-70 years who had recovered from COVID-19. J is TRBJ1-4 and V is TRBV27, with D maybe TRBD1 (5 bases). The sequenced material came from peripheral blood. CDR3 nucleotides: TGTGCCAGCAGTTTTGGCCAGGGAGGAAATGAAAAACTGTTTTTT. The encoded protein is CASSFGQGGNEKLFF.